A single sample is the source of the 30 T cell receptor beta chains below, sequenced in a study of patients and donors after allogeneic stem cell transplantation (TCRdb year 2020). Preparation of the library involved RT-PCR. Sequenced on a NextSeq 550. Through fastp at Q25 and MiXCR, TCRdb rebuilt clones from the public reads, retaining in-frame beta chains. CDR3 protein duplicates are merged, each entry listing the most common genes and DNA. This sample comprises over 150,000 distinct CDR3 sequences, approximately 31% of them detected only once. The ten largest account for about 3% of the sample. Sequencing was carried out using blood, either unsorted or a sorted T cell fraction (not recorded which). Receptors were obtained from a human donor who was either an allogeneic HSCT recipient or a stem cell or donor lymphocyte infusion donor (not recorded which). It is not recorded whose cells these are; they may come from a transplant donor.

This clonotype occurred many times. The chain links TRBV12-3 or TRBV12-4 to TRBJ1-5; D is possibly TRBD1 (5 bases). The length of the CDR3 is 18 residues. V was clipped by 2 bases and J by 3 bases, with 20 bases between them. The CDR3: CASSLKGDWRDSNQPQHF. The CDR3 nucleotides read TGTGCCAGCAGTTTAAAAGGGGATTGGAGAGACTCCAATCAGCCCCAGCATTTT.

The chain couples TRBV12-3 or TRBV12-4 to TRBJ2-1; 8 positions agree with TRBD2. CDR3 length: 15 amino acids. Trimming took 11 bases from V and 2 from J; bases not matched to a gene: 11. CDR3: CASQDTSGTYNEQFF. In DNA form, the CDR3 reads TGTGCCTCCCAAGACACTAGCGGAACCTACAATGAGCAGTTCTTC.

This clonotype turned up a few times. This chain links TRBV5-6 with TRBJ1-6; D remains ambiguous. Germline CDR1 and CDR2: SGHDT and YYEEEE. Trimming took 1 base from V and 7 from J, leaving 6 bases between them. The CDR3 totals 13 residues. CDR3 loop: CASSLNRNSPLHF. The CDR3 nucleotides read TGTGCCAGCAGCTTGAACAGAAATTCACCCCTCCACTTT. Combining the CDR3 with reference TRBV5-6 and TRBJ1-6 gives the whole variable domain DAGVTQSPTHLIKTRGQQVTLRCSPKSGHDTVSWYQQALGQGPQFIFQYYEEEERQRGNFPDRFSGHQFPNYSSELNVNALLLGDSALYLCASSLNRNSPLHFGNGTRLTVT.

The chain uses TRBV18 and TRBJ1-1; the D is unclear. This CDR3 has 16 amino acids. CDR1 and CDR2 from the germline V gene are KGHSH and LQKENI. The germline V and J ends were trimmed by 0 bases and 0 bases, with 11 bases remaining between them. This CDR3 reads CASSPPTGWMNTEAFF. In DNA, the CDR3 is TGTGCCAGCTCACCACCAACGGGGTGGATGAACACTGAAGCTTTCTTT.

J is TRBJ2-1 and V is TRBV9; perhaps TRBD2 as D (5 bases). CDR3 size: 15 residues. CDR1 and CDR2 from the germline V gene are SGDLS and YYNGEE. The V end was cut by 3 bases, the J end by 0 bases, with 10 bases between. CDR3 DNA sequence: TGTGCCAGCAGCGAAACTAGTAGCTCCTACAATGAGCAGTTCTTC. Translating it yields CASSETSSSYNEQFF.

The rearrangement links TRBV5-6 to TRBJ2-1; no firm D call. Per the germline V gene, CDR1 is SGHDT and CDR2 is YYEEEE. The CDR3 consists of 14 residues. Deletions cut 3 bases from V and 6 bases from J, with 13 bases between. The chain's CDR3 is CASSSSHTSNEQFF. The CDR3 bases are TGTGCCAGCAGCTCTTCCCACACCTCCAATGAGCAGTTCTTC.

Only a few counts were recorded for this clonotype. At one of its ends the junction is not consistent with the germline gene, which may arise from a read error. V usage is TRBV7-7 and J usage is TRBJ2-3; TRBD2 matches 14 bases. Per germline, CDR1 SSHAT and CDR2 FNYEAQ (reference sequence). The CDR3 spans 18 residues. CDR3 DNA: TGTGCTAGCAGCATAAGGGGGACTAGCGGGAGAAGCACAGATACGCAGTATTTT. It specifies CASSIRGTSGRSTDTQYF.

Many counts were recorded for this clonotype. The rearrangement links TRBV5-6 to TRBJ1-1; D possibly corresponds to TRBD1 (5 bases). There are 13 residues in the CDR3. CDR1 is SGHDT and CDR2 is YYEEEE in the germline V gene. V lost 0 bases and J lost 3, with 6 bases in between. CDR3 DNA: TGTGCCAGCAGCTTGGGCAGGGACACTGAAGCTTTCTTT. Translated: CASSLGRDTEAFF.

This chain connects TRBV5-8 to TRBJ1-6; D gene uncertain. The CDR3 spans 16 residues. Germline V gene data show CDR1 as SGHTS and CDR2 as YDEGEE. V was trimmed by 3 bases and J by 0 bases, leaving 10 bases between them. This chain's CDR3 is CASSSSLSSYNSPLHF. In DNA form, the CDR3 reads TGTGCCAGCAGCTCAAGTTTAAGCTCCTATAATTCACCCCTCCACTTT.

In this sample, this clonotype turned up a few times. The CDR3 is CASSLGMEETQYF. The CDR3 coding sequence is TGTGCCAGCAGCTTGGGTATGGAAGAGACCCAGTACTTC. The chain carries TRBV5-6 and TRBJ2-5, with D uncertain. From germline, CDR1 is SGHDT and CDR2 YYEEEE. The CDR3 length is 13 residues. V lost 0 bases, J lost 3 bases, and 6 bases lay in between.

The chain uses TRBV9 and TRBJ2-7; D is perhaps TRBD2 (5 bases). Trimming cost V 0 bases and J 3 bases, with 13 bases left between them. This CDR3 contains 15 residues. CDR1 is SGDLS and CDR2 is YYNGEE in the germline V gene. The CDR3 DNA sequence: TGTGCCAGCAGCGTAGGTGGGAGTGTAGTCTACGAGCAGTACTTC. Translation: CASSVGGSVVYEQYF.

About this clonotype itself: One end of the junction does not line up with germline, which may come from a read error. This chain connects TRBV7-2 to TRBJ1-3; D remains unclear. CDR3 length: 9 amino acids. Germline-derived CDR1 and CDR2 are SGHTA and FQGNSA. The CDR3 loop is CRGRKTIYF. The CDR3 coding sequence is TGCCGTGGGCGGAAAACCATATATTTT.

The J gene is TRBJ1-5, the V gene TRBV27, with 7 bases fitting TRBD1. Trimming removed 5 bases from V and 7 bases from J; junction bases left unmatched: 17. Germline values: CDR1 MNHEY, CDR2 SMNVEV (reference sequence). This CDR3 spans 17 amino acids. CDR3: CASSVPTQKGARQPQHF. The CDR3 bases are TGTGCCAGCAGTGTACCCACCCAAAAGGGGGCAAGGCAGCCCCAGCATTTT.

This chain connects TRBV6-5 to TRBJ2-6; D remains ambiguous. This CDR3 contains 14 residues. Trimming left V 2 bases short and J 0 bases short, with 2 bases between. Germline V gene data show CDR1 as MNHEY and CDR2 as SVGAGI. CDR3: CASSYSSGANVLTF. For the CDR3, the DNA is TGTGCCAGCAGTTACAGCTCTGGGGCCAACGTCCTGACTTTC.

The J gene is TRBJ2-2, the V gene TRBV29-1; D ambiguous. CDR1 is SQVTM and CDR2 is ANQGSEA in the germline V gene. The length of the CDR3 is 11 residues. Trimming stripped 6 bases from V and 4 bases from J, with 6 bases between. The CDR3 reads CSVSSTGELFF. CDR3 coding DNA: TGCAGCGTGTCTAGCACCGGGGAGCTGTTTTTT.

This clonotype was counted a few times. The chain employs TRBV27 and TRBJ1-6, with a possible D match to TRBD1 (6 bases). V lost 6 bases, J lost 3 bases, and 18 bases lay in between. CDR1 is MNHEY and CDR2 is SMNVEV in the germline V gene (reference sequence). There are 17 residues in the CDR3. CDR3 in amino acids: CASSSFTTGVYNSPLHF. CDR3 DNA: TGTGCCAGCAGCAGTTTCACGACAGGTGTCTATAATTCACCCCTCCACTTT.

This clonotype was found many times. This chain uses TRBV9 with TRBJ1-1; D perhaps matches TRBD1 (6 bases). The CDR3 contains 14 residues. Trimming left V 1 base short and J 4 bases short, with 11 bases between. Germline V gene sequence: CDR1 SGDLS, CDR2 YYNGEE. CDR3 DNA: TGTGCCAGCAGCGTAACAGGGTCAGGCACTGAAGCTTTCTTT. This codes for CASSVTGSGTEAFF.

The chain joins TRBV4-3 to TRBJ2-7; TRBD2 matches at 9 bases. The CDR3 is 16 residues long. Germline CDR1 and CDR2: LGHNA and YSLEER. V shed 2 bases and J 4 bases; nucleotides not matched to a gene: 9. CDR3 nucleotide sequence: TGCGCCAGCAGCCAAAAATCGGTTAGCGGGGGTTACGAGCAGTACTTC. Its translation is CASSQKSVSGGYEQYF.

The genes are TRBV12-3 or TRBV12-4 and TRBJ1-1; D is undetermined. Trimming took off 3 bases at V and 3 bases at J, with 11 bases between the two ends. The CDR3 has 14 amino acids. CDR3 DNA: TGTGCCAGCAGTTTTGGCACAATTCACACTGAAGCTTTCTTT. Translated: CASSFGTIHTEAFF.

The J gene is TRBJ1-5, the V gene TRBV5-1; 7 bases agree with TRBD1. V trimming: 2 bases; J trimming: 1 base; junction bases outside the gene matches: 3. The length of the CDR3 is 15 residues. The germline V gene has CDR1 SGHRS and CDR2 YFSETQ. The CDR3 loop reads CASSLGQESNQPQHF. Here the CDR3 DNA reads TGCGCCAGCAGCTTAGGACAGGAGAGCAATCAGCCCCAGCATTTT.

This clonotype has a single count. The genes are TRBV20-1 and TRBJ2-7; TRBD1 aligns across 8 bases. The germline V gene has CDR1 DFQATT and CDR2 SNEGSKA (reference sequence). The CDR3 totals 14 residues. The CDR3 nucleotides read TGCAGCCCCCGTCCGGGACAGGCTTTTTACGAGCAGTACTTC. Protein sequence: CSPRPGQAFYEQYF.

The V call is TRBV14, the J call TRBJ2-2, with unresolved D. V lost 0 bases to trimming and J lost 6 bases, with 14 bases between them. The CDR3 has 16 residues. Germline V gives CDR1 SGHDN, CDR2 FVKESK. CDR3 protein: CASSQDSMRSPGELFF. In DNA form, the CDR3 reads TGTGCCAGCAGCCAAGACAGTATGCGTAGCCCCGGGGAGCTGTTTTTT.

The chain uses TRBV7-2 and TRBJ2-5; TRBD2 agrees at 11 bases. V shed 5 bases and J 4 bases; nucleotides not matched to a gene: 3. Germline lookup yields CDR1 SGHTA and CDR2 FQGNSA. CDR3 length: 14 amino acids. CDR3 DNA sequence: TGTGCCAGCAGCCCTGGGACTAGCGGAGAGACCCAGTACTTC. This encodes CASSPGTSGETQYF.

This clonotype was seen a few times. V and J are TRBV20-1 and TRBJ1-2; possible D gene TRBD1, 5 bases. This CDR3 has 12 residues. Germline CDR1 is DFQATT and CDR2 is SNEGSKA (reference sequence). CDR3 sequence reads: CKFGTVNYGYTF. The CDR3 DNA sequence: TGCAAGTTTGGGACTGTGAACTATGGCTACACCTTC.

This clonotype is a singleton in its sample. The chain recombines TRBV4-3 with TRBJ2-7; D is unresolved. The germline V gene encodes CDR1 LGHNA and CDR2 YSLEER. Between the trimmed V and J ends, which lost 0 bases and 1 base, there was a span of 16 bases. CDR3 size: 17 residues. DNA for the CDR3: TGCGCCAGCAGCCAAGATCCCTACGAAGGGAAGTCCTACGAGCAGTACTTC. Protein product: CASSQDPYEGKSYEQYF.

The J gene is TRBJ2-1, the V gene TRBV10-3; D is perhaps TRBD2 (5 bases). V lost 4 bases and J 0 bases, leaving 16 bases between the germline ends. CDR1 ENHRY and CDR2 SYGVKD come from the germline V gene. CDR3 length equals 17 residues. CDR3 DNA: TGTGCCATCAGTGTGCCAGCGGAGACAAACTCCTACAATGAGCAGTTCTTC. Its protein product is CAISVPAETNSYNEQFF.

This clonotype occurred once. The J gene is TRBJ2-1, the V gene TRBV20-1; 14 bases are shared with TRBD2. Germline lookup yields CDR1 DFQATT and CDR2 SNEGSKA (reference sequence). V lost 1 base to trimming and J lost 7 bases; unmatched junction nucleotides: 12. CDR3 size: 18 residues. CDR3 sequence reads: CSARVGTSGSRWLNEQFF. CDR3 bases: TGCAGTGCTAGAGTGGGGACTAGCGGGAGTAGGTGGTTGAATGAGCAGTTCTTC.

The chain uses TRBV19 and TRBJ2-3, with 10 bases matching TRBD2. J lost 1 base, V lost 8 bases, and 0 bases had no gene match. The CDR3 has 13 amino acids. The germline V gene has CDR1 LNHDA and CDR2 SQIVND (reference sequence). DNA for the CDR3: TGTGCCAGTGGGACTAGCGGCACAGATACGCAGTATTTT. Translation gives CASGTSGTDTQYF.

This clonotype was recorded a few times. The V and J genes are TRBV12-3 or TRBV12-4 and TRBJ2-7, with D maybe TRBD2 (6 bases). Trimming stripped 6 bases from V and 3 bases from J, with 12 bases between. The CDR3 runs 13 residues. The chain's CDR3 is CASRPGLRYEQYF. The CDR3 coding sequence is TGTGCCAGCAGACCGGGACTTCGCTACGAGCAGTACTTC.

The chain links TRBV6-2 or TRBV6-3 to TRBJ1-6, with 9 bases that match TRBD1. Looked up from germline, CDR1 is MNHEY and CDR2 is SVGEGT. V lost 0 bases to trimming and J lost 10 bases; unmatched junction nucleotides: 4. The CDR3 has 15 residues. The CDR3 reads CASSYSGQGWSPLHF. The DNA for the CDR3 is TGTGCCAGCAGTTACTCGGGACAGGGCTGGTCACCCCTCCACTTT.